The rows below give T cell receptor beta chains drawn from one sample of a study of cytomegalovirus exposure and HLA in healthy donors. Profiling relied on immunoSEQ multiplex PCR, and the TCRdb table lists in-frame clones only, not all of them. Here the sample spans roughly 190,000 clones, around 79% being singletons. Sequencing was done on a sample of PBMCs. The origin of the receptors is a woman aged 18-29 years in good health and CMV-seronegative. Each CDR3 is given with its conserved first and last residue. D genes are given only for firm matches. Not every row has a clone size; where given, it reads once, few, many or a size class.

J gene	V gene	clone size	D gene	CDR3 DNA	CDR3 protein
TRBJ1-1	TRBV19	few	TRBD1	TGTGCCAGTAGTATAGTGGGGACAGGGGGCACGGACACTGAAGCTTTCTTT	CASSIVGTGGTDTEAFF
TRBJ1-2	TRBV4-3	.	.	TGCGCCAGCAGCCAAGATTCAGGGGACGATATCTATGGCTACACCTTC	CASSQDSGDDIYGYTF
TRBJ2-5	TRBV29-1	.	.	TGCAGCGCCCAGACAGGAAACCTACAAGAGACCCAGTACTTC	CSAQTGNLQETQYF
TRBJ1-6	TRBV6-1	.	.	TGTGCCAGCAGTGCCCAGGGTCTGAGCTCCTATAATTCACCCCTCCACTTT	CASSAQGLSSYNSPLHF
TRBJ1-2	TRBV7-2	few	.	TGTGCCAGCAGCTTAGAGTGGGAGCGTGGCTACACCTTC	CASSLEWERGYTF
TRBJ1-1	TRBV28	.	.	TGTGCCAACCTCCTACAGAGGAACACTGAAGCTTTCTTT	CANLLQRNTEAFF
TRBJ1-2	TRBV7-9	.	TRBD1	TGTTCCGGGGACAGGGGTTTTAATGGCTACACCTTC	CSGDRGFNGYTF
TRBJ2-1	TRBV11-2	.	TRBD2	TGTGCCAGCAGCCCATTCAGGGCGGGAGGGGCCTACAATGAGCAGTTCTTC	CASSPFRAGGAYNEQFF
TRBJ2-5	TRBV27	.	TRBD2	TGTGCCAGCAGTCCCGGACTAGCGGCGGAGACCCAGTACTTC	CASSPGLAAETQYF
TRBJ2-5	TRBV13	.	.	TGTGCCAGCAGCTTTGGTAGCCAAGAGACCCAGTACTTC	CASSFGSQETQYF
TRBJ1-2	TRBV6-5	.	TRBD1	TGTGCCAGCAGTTACTCAGGGACAGGGAACTATGGCTACACCTTC	CASSYSGTGNYGYTF
TRBJ2-6	TRBV4-2	.	.	TGTGCCAGCAGCCAAGACAACATTCTCAGAGGTGGGGCCAACGTCCTGACTTTC	CASSQDNILRGGANVLTF
TRBJ1-2	TRBV28	.	.	TGTGCCAGCAGTTTAGGGCAGGTCTATGGCTACACCTTC	CASSLGQVYGYTF
TRBJ1-6	TRBV30	.	.	TGTGCCTGGAGAAATGAGGGAAAGAGCTCCTATAATTCACCCCTCCACTTT	CAWRNEGKSSYNSPLHF
TRBJ2-7	TRBV18	.	.	TGTGCCAGCTCACCCGGGATCACCTCCTACGAGCAGTACTTC	CASSPGITSYEQYF
TRBJ1-1	TRBV19	.	.	TGTGCCAGTAGTATTAGCAGAACTGAAGCTTTCTTT	CASSISRTEAFF
TRBJ1-4	TRBV29-1	.	.	TGCAGCGGAATAACTTCAGGAGGGATTAATGAAAAACTGTTTTTT	CSGITSGGINEKLFF
TRBJ1-1	TRBV28	few	TRBD1	TGTGCCAGCAGGCCGCCCCGGGACAGTACTCCGGACACTGAAGCTTTCTTT	CASRPPRDSTPDTEAFF
TRBJ2-3	TRBV28	.	.	TGTGCCACCGCCGGTGGGGGGGCCGGAGGAGATACGCAGTATTTT	CATAGGGAGGDTQYF
TRBJ1-5	TRBV7-9	.	.	TGTGCCAGCAGCTTAGCGCTAGGGAGTCGCAATCAGCCCCAGCATTTT	CASSLALGSRNQPQHF
TRBJ2-4	TRBV19	.	.	TGTGCCAGTAGTATAGGGGGGGGGCAAGACATTCAGTACTTC	CASSIGGGQDIQYF
TRBJ2-7	TRBV27	.	.	TGTGCCAGCAGTCAGGGTTACGAGCAGTACTTC	CASSQGYEQYF
TRBJ2-1	TRBV27	few	TRBD2	TGTGCCAGCAGCTTATATGCCGGGAGGGCCCTCGGGAATGAGCAGTTCTTC	CASSLYAGRALGNEQFF
TRBJ1-6	TRBV15	.	TRBD1	TGTGCCACCAGCAGAGACCCAGGGGGCTCTTCACCCCTCCACTTT	CATSRDPGGSSPLHF
TRBJ2-1	TRBV27	few	TRBD2	TGTGCCAGCAGTTTACCAGCGGGAGGTAAGGGTGAGCAGTTCTTC	CASSLPAGGKGEQFF
TRBJ1-1	TRBV19	.	.	TGTGCCAGTAGTATTATCGGGGGGCTAGTGAACACTGAAGCTTTCTTT	CASSIIGGLVNTEAFF
TRBJ2-5	TRBV6-6	.	.	TGTGCCAGCAGTCCGGGGGACAGAGAAGAGACCCAGTACTTC	CASSPGDREETQYF